This TCR beta chain was captured in a study of blood T cell repertoires in COVID-19. Study as a whole: In each case, the material was cDNA or gDNA derived from T cells, B-cell-depleted T cells, or PBMCs.

Cohorts were based on clinical histories the participants reported. Donors in Cohort 3 who had recovered were those with two negative PCRs, healthcare professional clearance, or resolution of their symptoms. Germline CDR1 is SGHRS and CDR2 is YFSETQ. The CDR3 has 14 amino acids. The germline V and J ends were trimmed by 4 bases and 4 bases, with 13 bases remaining between them. The count of this clone is one. Original methodology: How many nucleated cells were present was estimated from reference gene primer amplification. TCRdb keeps only in-frame clones here, not all; method: immunoSEQ multiplex PCR. V and J calls plus clone size are reproduced from that table; the DNA served to infer D and trimming. The data contain about 160,000 clones, over 70% of them seen just once; the ten biggest clones take up 3% to 4%.

The TCR was taken from a woman aged 55-70 years who had recovered from COVID-19. The chain uses TRBV5-1 and TRBJ2-3, with D perhaps matching TRBD2 (6 bases). Sequencing was carried out using PBMCs or T cells enriched from blood (not recorded which). As DNA, the CDR3 is TGCGCCAGCAGCGCTAGCGAATGGCCAGATACGCAGTATTTT. As protein: CASSASEWPDTQYF. The full variable domain, completed using reference TRBV5-1 and TRBJ2-3, is KAGVTQTPRYLIKTRGQQVTLSCSPISGHRSVSWYQQTPGQGLQFLFEYFSETQRNKGNFPGRFSGRQFSNSRSEMNVSTLELGDSALYLCASSASEWPDTQYFGPGTRLTVL.